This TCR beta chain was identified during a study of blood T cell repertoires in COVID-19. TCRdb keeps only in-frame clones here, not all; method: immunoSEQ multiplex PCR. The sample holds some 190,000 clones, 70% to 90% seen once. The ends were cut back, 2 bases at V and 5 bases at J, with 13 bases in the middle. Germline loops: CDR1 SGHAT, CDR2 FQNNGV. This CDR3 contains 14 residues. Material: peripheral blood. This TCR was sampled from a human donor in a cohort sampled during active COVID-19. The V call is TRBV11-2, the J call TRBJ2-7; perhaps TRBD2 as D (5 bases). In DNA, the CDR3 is TGTGCCAGCAGCTTACGGGGTCCAGGAGACGAGCAGTACTTC. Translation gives CASSLRGPGDEQYF. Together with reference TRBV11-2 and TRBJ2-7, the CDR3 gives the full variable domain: EAGVAQSPRYKIIEKRQSVAFWCNPISGHATLYWYQQILGQGPKLLIQFQNNGVVDDSQLPKDRFSAERLKGVDSTLKIQPAKLEDSAVYLCASSLRGPGDEQYFGPGTRLTVT.